This TCR beta chain was found in a study of cytomegalovirus exposure and HLA in healthy donors. The study, taken as a whole, reports: Analysis was carried out at a later point, and it linked a missense DCLRE1C variant to TCR beta V- and J-gene trimming. HLA alleles were associated with 16,951 TCR beta sequences in a later analysis at 0.05 false discovery rate.

As for this clone: The antigen is undetermined.

The PCR was carried out with 60 Vbeta primers and 13 Jbeta primers. Clones were read by immunoSEQ multiplex PCR, and TCRdb kept only the in-frame ones, dropping some. The table lists 150,000 to 170,000 clones, roughly 80% of them singletons. The length of the CDR3 is 15 residues. Germline V gives CDR1 MNHNS, CDR2 SASEGT. J lost 5 bases, V lost 1 base, and 0 bases had no gene match. The chain uses TRBV6-1 and TRBJ2-1; the match to TRBD2 covers 12 bases. This receptor was identified in a man aged 25-45 years in good health and CMV-seropositive. Material: PBMCs. The CDR3 nucleotides read TGTGCCAGCAGTGAAGGGACTAGCGGGAACAATGAGCAGTTCTTC. Its protein product is CASSEGTSGNNEQFF.